This T cell receptor beta chain originates from a study of shared clonotypes between healthy human individuals. Profiled with immunoSEQ multiplex PCR; TCRdb holds only in-frame clones, not every one. The sample lists about 580,000 clones; roughly 98% were seen once. The CDR3 has 12 amino acids. Deletions cut 6 bases from V and 7 bases from J, with 13 bases between. In germline, CDR1 is SGDLS, CDR2 YYNGEE. The naive CD8 fraction comprised CD45RO-negative cells positively selected for CCR7 and excluded terminally differentiated effector memory CD45RA+ cells. This receptor was obtained from a man under 40 in good health. The chain carries TRBV9 and TRBJ1-2; a weak D match, TRBD1 (5 bases). Sample: naive CD8+ T cells sorted from blood. CDR3 DNA: TGTGCCAGCAACGAAGCGGGGCCTGGCTACACCTTC. Encoded protein: CASNEAGPGYTF.